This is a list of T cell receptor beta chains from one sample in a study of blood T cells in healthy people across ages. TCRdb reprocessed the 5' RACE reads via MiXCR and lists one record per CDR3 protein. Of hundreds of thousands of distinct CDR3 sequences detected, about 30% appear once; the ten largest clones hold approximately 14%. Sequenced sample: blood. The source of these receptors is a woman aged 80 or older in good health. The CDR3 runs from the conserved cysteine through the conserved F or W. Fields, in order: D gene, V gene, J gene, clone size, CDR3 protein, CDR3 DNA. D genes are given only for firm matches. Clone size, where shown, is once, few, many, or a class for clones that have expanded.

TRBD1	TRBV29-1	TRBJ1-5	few	CSAGQGYNQPQHF	TGCAGCGCCGGACAGGGGTACAATCAGCCCCAGCATTTT
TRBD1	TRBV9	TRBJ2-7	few	CASSVGGQGCYEQYF	TGTGCCAGCAGCGTAGGGGGACAGGGATGCTACGAGCAGTACTTC
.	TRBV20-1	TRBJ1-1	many	CSARLEVGRTEAFF	TGCAGTGCTAGACTCGAAGTGGGGAGAACTGAAGCTTTCTTT
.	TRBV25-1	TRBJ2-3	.	CASSGSQGSDTQYF	TGTGCCAGCAGTGGGTCACAGGGTTCAGATACGCAGTATTTT
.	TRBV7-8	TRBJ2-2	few	CASSLFGDGELFF	TGTGCCAGCAGCTTATTTGGGGACGGGGAGCTGTTTTTT
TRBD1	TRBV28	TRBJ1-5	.	CASSLLQGASQPQHF	TGTGCCAGCAGTTTACTCCAGGGGGCCAGTCAGCCCCAGCATTTT
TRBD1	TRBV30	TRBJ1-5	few	CACAQGTENQPQHF	TGTGCCTGTGCACAGGGGACGGAAAATCAGCCCCAGCATTTT
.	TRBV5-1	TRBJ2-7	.	CASSKTSEGGEQYF	TGCGCCAGCAGCAAAACGTCTGAGGGTGGCGAGCAGTACTTC
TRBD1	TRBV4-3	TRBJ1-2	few	CASNQEGQGQGYTF	TGCGCCAGCAACCAAGAGGGACAGGGACAGGGCTACACCTTC
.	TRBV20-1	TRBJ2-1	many	CSASGDLPGQSYNEQFF	TGCAGTGCTAGTGGGGACTTACCGGGACAGTCCTACAATGAGCAGTTCTTC
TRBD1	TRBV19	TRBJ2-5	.	CARSAGGRETQYF	TGTGCCAGGAGTGCAGGGGGCAGAGAGACCCAGTACTTC
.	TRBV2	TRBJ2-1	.	CASRGALGNEQFF	TGTGCCAGCAGGGGGGCCCTGGGGAATGAGCAGTTCTTC
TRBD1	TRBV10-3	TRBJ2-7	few	CAIGTGFTYEQYF	TGTGCCATAGGGACAGGGTTTACCTACGAGCAGTACTTC
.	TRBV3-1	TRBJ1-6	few	CASSQGAGGLANSPLHF	TGTGCCAGCAGCCAAGGTGCCGGTGGACTAGCTAATTCACCCCTCCACTTT
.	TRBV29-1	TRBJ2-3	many	CSVFGTGGDTQYF	TGCAGCGTTTTTGGGACGGGCGGCGATACGCAGTATTTT
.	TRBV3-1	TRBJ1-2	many	CASSQEGPEYGYTF	TGTGCCAGCAGCCAAGAGGGCCCCGAGTATGGCTACACCTTC
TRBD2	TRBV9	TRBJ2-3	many	CASSVRAGGAITDTQYF	TGTGCCAGCAGCGTACGAGCGGGGGGGGCGATAACAGATACGCAGTATTTT
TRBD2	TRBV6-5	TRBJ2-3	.	CASSQRGTNSFGQYF	TGTGCCAGCAGCCAGCGCGGGACTAATTCTTTCGGGCAGTATTTT
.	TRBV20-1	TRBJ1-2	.	CSARDGELVNYGHTF	TGCAGTGCTAGAGATGGTGAGCTAGTGAACTATGGCCACACCTTC
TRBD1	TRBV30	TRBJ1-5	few	CAWGQGTNQPQHF	TGTGCCTGGGGACAGGGGACTAATCAGCCCCAGCATTTT
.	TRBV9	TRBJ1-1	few	CASSDTLNTEAFF	TGTGCCAGTTCGGACACACTGAACACTGAAGCTTTCTTT
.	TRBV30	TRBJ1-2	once	CAWSVRPGLNYGYTF	TGTGCCTGGAGTGTACGGCCGGGACTTAACTATGGCTACACCTTC
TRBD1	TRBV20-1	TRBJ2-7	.	CSAAGQGGADEQYF	TGCAGTGCGGCTGGACAGGGTGGGGCCGACGAGCAGTACTTC
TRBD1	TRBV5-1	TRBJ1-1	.	CASSPGTGIKNTEVFF	TGCGCCAGCAGCCCGGGGACAGGGATTAAGAACACTGAAGTTTTCTTT
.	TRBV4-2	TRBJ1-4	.	CASSPRGRATNEKLFF	TGTGCCAGCAGCCCGAGGGGCCGTGCAACTAATGAAAAACTGTTTTTT
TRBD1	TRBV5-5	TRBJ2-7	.	CASSLIWTGPTYEQYF	TGTGCCAGCAGCTTAATTTGGACAGGCCCTACCTACGAGCAGTACTTC
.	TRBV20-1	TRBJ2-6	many	CSATPGTGANVLTF	TGCAGTGCTACCCCAGGGACTGGGGCCAACGTCCTGACTTTC
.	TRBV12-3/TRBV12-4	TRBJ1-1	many	CASSPRGLRNTEAFF	TGTGCCAGCAGTCCCCGGGGTTTGAGAAACACTGAAGCTTTCTTT
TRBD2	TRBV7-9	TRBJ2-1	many	CASSLLAGGSRRHNEQFF	TGTGCCAGCAGCTTATTAGCGGGGGGATCCCGGAGGCACAATGAGCAGTTCTTC
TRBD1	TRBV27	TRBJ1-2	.	CASSLSQRQGLTYGYTF	TGTGCCAGCAGTTTATCCCAGCGACAGGGCCTAACCTATGGCTACACCTTC
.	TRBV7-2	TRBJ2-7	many	CASSFWGTEQYF	TGTGCCAGCAGCTTCTGGGGGACCGAGCAGTACTTC
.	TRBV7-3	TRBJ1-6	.	CASSSTWDSPLHF	TGTGCCAGCAGCTCCACATGGGATTCACCCCTCCACTTT
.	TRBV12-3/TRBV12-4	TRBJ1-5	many	CASSFRREYPQHF	TGTGCCAGCAGTTTTCGCAGGGAGTACCCCCAGCATTTT
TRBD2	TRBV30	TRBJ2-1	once	CAWSVPSGRGFDEQFF	TGTGCCTGGAGTGTACCTAGCGGGAGGGGGTTTGATGAGCAGTTCTTC
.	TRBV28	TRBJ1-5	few	CASSSILLLGQPQHF	TGTGCCAGCAGTTCTATTCTATTATTGGGTCAGCCCCAGCATTTT
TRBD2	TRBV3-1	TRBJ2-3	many	CASSQVLGSGVDTQYF	TGTGCCAGCAGCCAAGTTCTTGGTAGCGGGGTAGATACGCAGTATTTT
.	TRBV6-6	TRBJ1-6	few	CASSYEQGTSPLHF	TGTGCCAGCAGTTACGAACAGGGAACTTCACCCCTCCACTTT
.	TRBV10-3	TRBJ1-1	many	CAISESHGEAFF	TGTGCCATCAGTGAGTCGCACGGTGAAGCTTTCTTT
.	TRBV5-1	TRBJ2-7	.	CASSPIGDWEQYF	TGCGCCAGCAGCCCCATCGGGGATTGGGAGCAGTACTTC
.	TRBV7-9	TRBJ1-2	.	CAGEGESNYGYTF	TGTGCCGGCGAAGGGGAATCCAACTATGGCTACACCTTC
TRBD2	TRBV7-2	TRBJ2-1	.	CASSLSLVAGGSYNEQFF	TGTGCCAGCAGCTTAAGTCTAGTAGCGGGAGGGTCCTACAATGAGCAGTTCTTC
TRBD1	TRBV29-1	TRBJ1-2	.	CSTLQGTYGYTF	TGCAGCACCCTACAGGGGACCTATGGCTACACCTTC
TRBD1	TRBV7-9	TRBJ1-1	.	CASSLVDRDAPEAFF	TGTGCCAGCAGCTTAGTAGACAGGGACGCTCCTGAAGCTTTCTTT
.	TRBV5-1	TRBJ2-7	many	CASSLGEVYEQYF	TGCGCCAGCAGCTTGGGAGAGGTCTACGAGCAGTACTTC
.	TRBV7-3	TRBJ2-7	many	CASSETRRGVGYEQYF	TGTGCCAGCAGCGAAACCCGGCGAGGGGTCGGCTACGAGCAGTACTTC
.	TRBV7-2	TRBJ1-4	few	CASSFEGLTNEKLFF	TGTGCCAGCAGCTTTGAGGGGTTAACTAATGAAAAACTGTTTTTT
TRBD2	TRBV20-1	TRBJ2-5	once	CSARDGLGRDGFSSYNEQYF	TGCAGTGCTAGAGATGGATTAGGGAGGGACGGGTTTAGCTCCTATAATGAGCAGTACTTC
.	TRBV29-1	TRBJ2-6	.	CSVQGGIGANVRTF	TGCAGCGTACAGGGGGGGATCGGGGCCAACGTCCGGACTTTC
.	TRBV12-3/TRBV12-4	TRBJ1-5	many	CASSLREPGNQPQHF	TGTGCCAGCAGTTTAAGGGAACCTGGGAATCAGCCCCAGCATTTT
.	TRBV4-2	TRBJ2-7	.	CASSQEGGEAYF	TGTGCCAGCAGCCAAGAGGGCGGGGAAGCGTACTTC
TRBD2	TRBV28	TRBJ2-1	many	CASSPGGGYNEQFF	TGTGCCAGCAGCCCAGGCGGGGGGTACAATGAGCAGTTCTTC
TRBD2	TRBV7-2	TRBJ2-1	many	CASSPELAGDNEQFF	TGTGCCAGCAGCCCAGAGCTAGCGGGGGACAATGAGCAGTTCTTC
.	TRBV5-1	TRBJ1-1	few	CASSSRGGRGLNTEAFF	TGCGCCAGCAGCTCCCGTGGAGGGAGGGGCTTGAACACTGAAGCTTTCTTT
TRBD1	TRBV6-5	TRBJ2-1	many	CASSQNRGQDEQFF	TGTGCCAGCAGCCAAAACAGGGGGCAGGATGAGCAGTTCTTC